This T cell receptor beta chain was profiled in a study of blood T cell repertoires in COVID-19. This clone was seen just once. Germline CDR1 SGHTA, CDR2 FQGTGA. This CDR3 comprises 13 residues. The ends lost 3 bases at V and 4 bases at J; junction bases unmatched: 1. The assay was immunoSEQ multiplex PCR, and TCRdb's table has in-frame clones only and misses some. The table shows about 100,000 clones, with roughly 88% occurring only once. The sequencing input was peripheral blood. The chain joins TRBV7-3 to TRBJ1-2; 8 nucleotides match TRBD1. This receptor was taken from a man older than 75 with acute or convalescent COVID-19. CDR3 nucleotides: TGTGCCAGCAGCTTCGGACAGGGCTATGGCTACACCTTC. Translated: CASSFGQGYGYTF. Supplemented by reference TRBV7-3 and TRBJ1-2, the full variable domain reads GAGVSQTPSNKVTEKGKYVELRCDPISGHTALYWYRQSLGQGPEFLIYFQGTGAADDSGLPNDRFFAVRPEGSVSTLKIQRTERGDSAVYLCASSFGQGYGYTFGSGTRLTVV.